This is a list of T cell receptor beta chains from one sample in a study of breast tumors, draining lymph nodes, adjacent tissues. TCRdb independently ran MiXCR on the multiplex PCR reads; one entry per CDR3 protein. The top ten hold 1.1% of the sample, which has 290,000 or so distinct CDR3 sequences, more than 30% seen once. The source material was axillary lymph node tissue. These receptors were taken from a female donor with breast cancer. Some clones in this sample may be carry-over from other donors' samples. Each CDR3 is given with its conserved first and last residue. A D gene is named only where the DNA matches it firmly. Expanded clones get a size class; other rows say once, few or many, or leave the size out.

v_gene	j_gene	abundance	d_gene	CDR3nt	CDR3aa
TRBV7-3	TRBJ2-7	few	-	TGTGCTAGCTCACCACCTAAGGGCTACGAGCAGTACTTC	CASSPPKGYEQYF
TRBV6-1	TRBJ1-3	-	TRBD1	TGTGCCAGCAGTGAGTACAGGGGGCCTGGAAACACCATATATTTT	CASSEYRGPGNTIYF
TRBV10-3	TRBJ2-1	-	-	TGTGCCATCAGTGAGTCAGGGGGCAATGAGCAGTTCTTC	CAISESGGNEQFF
TRBV7-9	TRBJ2-5	-	TRBD1	TGTGCCAGCAGCCCGGGACAGGGAGTTCAGGAGACCCAGCACTTC	CASSPGQGVQETQHF
TRBV7-9	TRBJ2-5	many	TRBD2	TGTGCCAGCAGCTTAGTTCGAACTAGCGGGAACCAAGAGACCCAGTACTTC	CASSLVRTSGNQETQYF
TRBV19	TRBJ1-6	-	TRBD1	TGTGCCGGCGGGACAGGGGGTAATTCCCCCCTCCACTTT	CAGGTGGNSPLHF
TRBV9	TRBJ2-6	-	TRBD1	TGTGCCAGCAGCGTGGACGAGGGGGCCGACGTCCTGACTTTC	CASSVDEGADVLTF
TRBV30	TRBJ2-6	-	-	TGTGCCTGGGGCTTTGTGTCCTCTGGGGCCAACGTCCTGATTTTC	CAWGFVSSGANVLIF
TRBV20-1	TRBJ2-3	many	TRBD2	TGCAGTGCTAGACCTCCCCCCCGGCTAGCGGGGAGCGCAGATACGCAGTATTTT	CSARPPPRLAGSADTQYF
TRBV6-4	TRBJ1-4	-	-	TGTGCCAGCAGTGACATATCAACTAATGAAAAACTGTTTTTT	CASSDISTNEKLFF
TRBV30	TRBJ2-2	many	TRBD2	TGTGCTTGGGCGGGAGCCGACACCGGGGAGCTGTTTTTT	CAWAGADTGELFF
TRBV7-2	TRBJ2-7	-	TRBD2	TGTGCCAGCCTCGTCATCACGGCGGGAGAGGAGGGCTACGAGCAGTACTTC	CASLVITAGEEGYEQYF
TRBV10-3	TRBJ2-3	-	TRBD2	TGTGCCATCAGTGAGTCCGGACTAGCGATGGCTGATACGCAGTATTTT	CAISESGLAMADTQYF
TRBV7-2	TRBJ1-2	-	-	-	CAGSVALGTFYGHTF
TRBV4-1	TRBJ2-1	many	TRBD2	TGCGCCAGCAGCCAAGAGTTAGCGGGAATCGTTGAGCAGTTCTTC	CASSQELAGIVEQFF
TRBV7-2	TRBJ2-3	many	TRBD2	TGTGCCAGCAGCTCCAGCGGGAGGACTAGCACAGATACGCAGTATTTT	CASSSSGRTSTDTQYF
TRBV19	TRBJ1-4	-	-	TGTGCCAGTAGTAGGGGGGCGCGGAATGAAAAACTGTTTTTT	CASSRGARNEKLFF
TRBV6-6	TRBJ1-2	-	-	TGTGCCATACGACGACAGGTCGACACTAACTATGGCTACACCTTC	CAIRRQVDTNYGYTF
TRBV19	TRBJ2-3	many	-	TGTGCCAGTAGTACTACCACAGATACGCAGTATTTT	CASSTTTDTQYF
TRBV5-1	TRBJ2-3	many	-	TGCGCCAGCAGCTTGGAACAGACTAGCACAGATACGCAGTATTTT	CASSLEQTSTDTQYF
TRBV30	TRBJ2-5	many	-	TGTGCCTGGAGTGTAACTGGCACAGGCGGGACCCAGTACTTC	CAWSVTGTGGTQYF
TRBV7-2	TRBJ2-6	-	TRBD2	TGTGCCAGCAGCTTAGACGGGAGGGCCGCTGGGGCCAACGTCCTGACTTTC	CASSLDGRAAGANVLTF
TRBV5-5	TRBJ1-6	many	-	TGTGCCAGCAGCTGGGACGGCTCCTATAATTCACCCCTCCACTTT	CASSWDGSYNSPLHF
TRBV20-1	TRBJ2-5	once	TRBD2	TGCAGTGCTAGGCTAGCGGGAGGGAGAGAGACCCAGTACTTC	CSARLAGGRETQYF
TRBV9	TRBJ2-1	many	TRBD2	TGTGCCAGCAGCGTAGCTCCCGGGACTAGCGGCAATGAGCAGTTCTTC	CASSVAPGTSGNEQFF
TRBV20-1	TRBJ2-7	many	-	TGCAGTGCAACTGACAGGTTAAATAACTACGAGCAGTACTTC	CSATDRLNNYEQYF
TRBV9	TRBJ1-4	medium-sized	-	TGTGCCAGCAGCGTCCGGGGGGACGCTAATGAAAAACTGTTTTTT	CASSVRGDANEKLFF
TRBV3-1	TRBJ1-2	-	-	TGTGCCAGCAGCCAAGAAGCCCTAGGTGGATTCTATGGCTACACCTTC	CASSQEALGGFYGYTF
TRBV12-5	TRBJ2-7	-	-	TGTGCTAGTGGTTTCTCCGGGACTCGATACGAGCAGTACTTC	CASGFSGTRYEQYF
TRBV27	TRBJ2-6	few	-	TGTGCCAGCAGTTTACTAGGGGTTGGGGCCAACGTCCTGACTTTC	CASSLLGVGANVLTF
TRBV19	TRBJ2-2	many	-	TGTGCCAGTAATCGAGGGAGGAACACCGGGGAGCTGTTTTTT	CASNRGRNTGELFF
TRBV6-1	TRBJ1-5	-	TRBD1	TGTGCCAGCAGTTGGGGCAGGGGGCTTCGGCAGCCCCAGCATTTT	CASSWGRGLRQPQHF
TRBV28	TRBJ2-1	-	TRBD1	TGTGCCAGCAGTTTGGCGGGACAGGGCGGGGATGAGCAGTTCTTC	CASSLAGQGGDEQFF
TRBV7-3	TRBJ1-3	-	-	TGTGCCAGCAGCCTGTCTCAGGCGGGCGGAAACACCATATATTTT	CASSLSQAGGNTIYF
TRBV6-2/TRBV6-3	TRBJ2-7	-	-	TGTGCCAGCGCCGCAAGGAGCTCCTACGAGCAGTACTTC	CASAARSSYEQYF
TRBV12-3/TRBV12-4	TRBJ2-2	many	-	TGTGCCAGCAAGGGTCGGAGGATGAACACCGGGGAGCTGTTTTTT	CASKGRRMNTGELFF